This entry describes one T cell receptor (beta chain). Original analysis: Nucleated cell number was recorded as an estimate derived from reference gene primer amplification. Using immunoSEQ multiplex PCR, the repertoire was profiled, and TCRdb retains in-frame clones only, with some absent. D and trimming were read from the DNA, whereas the V and J calls and clone size are those reported in that table. The data contain about 92,000 clones, under 85% of them singletons. This CDR3 is 16 amino acids long. V gave up 4 bases and J gave up 4 bases; unmatched junction bases: 12. Per the germline V gene, CDR1 is SGHTA and CDR2 is FQGNSA. These data come from a study of blood T cell repertoires in COVID-19. Study-level background: From T cells, B-cell-depleted T cells, or PBMCs came the material, which was cDNA or gDNA.

This chain links TRBV7-2 with TRBJ2-7; 8 positions match TRBD2. Sequencing was done on a sample of peripheral blood. This sequence originates from a human donor in a cohort sampled during active COVID-19. The CDR3 reads CASSSQGRGGGYEQYF. The CDR3 DNA reads as TGTGCCAGCAGCTCACAGGGACGGGGGGGCGGTTACGAGCAGTACTTC.